The source of this TCR beta chain is a study of spatial heterogeneity in lung cancer. General study findings and limits: Ubiquitous and regional nonsynonymous mutation counts were tracked by ubiquitous and regional expanded TCR counts, respectively. Expanded alpha and beta TCR counts within tumors tracked tumor mutation counts.

This clonotype was detected many times. The antigen is undetermined. This beta chain turned up in a library designed for alpha chains; as an off-target read, its abundance says little. Every individual TCR cDNA molecule carried its own unique molecular identifier, which allowed correction of PCR and sequencing errors. TCRdb reprocessed the 5' RACE reads via MiXCR and lists one record per CDR3 protein. This sample has about 14,000 distinct CDR3 sequences, with about 4.8% found just once. The V gene's germline CDR1 is DFQATT and CDR2 SNEGSKA (reference sequence). This CDR3 has 15 amino acids. V lost 4 bases to trimming and J lost 1 base, with 14 bases between them. Noted time point: sample taken at primary tumor resection. Extraction of whole RNA from tumor, nontumor lung or frozen PBMC preceded unsorted sequencing.

The chain links TRBV20-1 to TRBJ1-5; maybe TRBD1 (5 bases). The receptor comes from a female donor with early-stage non-small cell lung cancer. This specimen was lung tumor tissue, taken at surgery. This CDR3 is CSAITVRGSNQPQHF. Written as DNA, the CDR3 is TGCAGTGCTATTACAGTAAGGGGAAGCAATCAGCCCCAGCATTTT.